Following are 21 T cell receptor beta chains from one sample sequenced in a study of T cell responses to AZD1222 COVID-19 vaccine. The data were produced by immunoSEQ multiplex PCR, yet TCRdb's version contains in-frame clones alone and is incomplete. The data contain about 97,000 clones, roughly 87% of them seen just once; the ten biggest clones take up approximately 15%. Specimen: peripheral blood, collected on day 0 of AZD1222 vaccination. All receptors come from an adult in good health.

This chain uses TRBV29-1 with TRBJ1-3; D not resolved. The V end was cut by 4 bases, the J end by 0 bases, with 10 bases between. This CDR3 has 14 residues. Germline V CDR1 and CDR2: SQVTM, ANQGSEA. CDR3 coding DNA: TGCAGCGTTGTTGGGCCTAGCTCTGGAAACACCATATATTTT. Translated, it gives CSVVGPSSGNTIYF.

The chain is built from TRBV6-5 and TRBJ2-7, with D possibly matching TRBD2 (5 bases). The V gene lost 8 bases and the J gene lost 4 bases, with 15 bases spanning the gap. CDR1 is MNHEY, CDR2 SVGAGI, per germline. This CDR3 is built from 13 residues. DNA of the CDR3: TGTGCCAGCGTACCGGGGAACAAATACGAGCAGTACTTC. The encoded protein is CASVPGNKYEQYF.

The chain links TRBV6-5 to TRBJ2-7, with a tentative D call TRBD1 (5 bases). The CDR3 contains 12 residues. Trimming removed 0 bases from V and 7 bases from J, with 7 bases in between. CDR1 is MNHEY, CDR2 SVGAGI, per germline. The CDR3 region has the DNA TGTGCCAGCAGTTACTCGACAGATGAGCAGTACTTC. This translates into CASSYSTDEQYF.

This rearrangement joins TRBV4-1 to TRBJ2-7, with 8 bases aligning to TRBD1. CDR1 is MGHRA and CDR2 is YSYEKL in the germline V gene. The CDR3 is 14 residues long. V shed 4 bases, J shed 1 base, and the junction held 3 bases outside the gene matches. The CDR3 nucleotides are TGCGCCAGCAGCCCGGGACAGGCTTCCTACGAGCAGTACTTC. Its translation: CASSPGQASYEQYF.

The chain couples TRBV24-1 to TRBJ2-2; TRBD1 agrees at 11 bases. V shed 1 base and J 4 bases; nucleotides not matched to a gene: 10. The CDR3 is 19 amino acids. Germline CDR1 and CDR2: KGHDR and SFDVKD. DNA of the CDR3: TGTGCCACCAGTGATTTTTCCAGCGGACAGGGGGCAGGCACCGGGGAGCTGTTTTTT. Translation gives CATSDFSSGQGAGTGELFF.

This CDR3 is CASIKGDSGNTIYF. DNA for the CDR3: TGTGCCAGTATCAAAGGGGACTCTGGAAACACCATATATTTT. V is TRBV19 and J is TRBJ1-3, with D possibly matching TRBD1 (5 bases). Trimming left V 7 bases short and J 0 bases short, with 10 bases between. CDR3 length equals 14 residues. The germline V gene encodes CDR1 LNHDA and CDR2 SQIVND (reference sequence).

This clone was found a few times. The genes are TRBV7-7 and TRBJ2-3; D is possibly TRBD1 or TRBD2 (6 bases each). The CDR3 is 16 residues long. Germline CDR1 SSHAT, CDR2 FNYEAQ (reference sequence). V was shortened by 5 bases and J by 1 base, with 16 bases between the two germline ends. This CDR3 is CASSLYKGGGTDTQYF. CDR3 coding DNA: TGTGCCAGCAGCCTATATAAGGGGGGAGGCACAGATACGCAGTATTTT.

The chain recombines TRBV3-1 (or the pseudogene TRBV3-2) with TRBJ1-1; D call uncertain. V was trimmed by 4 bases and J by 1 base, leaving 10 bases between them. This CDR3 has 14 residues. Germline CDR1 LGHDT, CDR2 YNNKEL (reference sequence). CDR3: CASSREARNTEAFF. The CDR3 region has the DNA TGTGCCAGCAGCCGCGAGGCGCGGAACACTGAAGCTTTCTTT.

The CDR3 here is CASSLTGTGNYGYTF. DNA for the CDR3: TGTGCCAGCAGCTTAACCGGGACAGGGAACTATGGCTACACCTTC. V usage is TRBV7-3 and J usage is TRBJ1-2; 9 bases agree with TRBD1. The CDR3 length is 15 residues. Per the germline V gene, CDR1 is SGHTA and CDR2 is FQGTGA. V was clipped by 0 bases and J by 2 bases; unmatched bases: 1.

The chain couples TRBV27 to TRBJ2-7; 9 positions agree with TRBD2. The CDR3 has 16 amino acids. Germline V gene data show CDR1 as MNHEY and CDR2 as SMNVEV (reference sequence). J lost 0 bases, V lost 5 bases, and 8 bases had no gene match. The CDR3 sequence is CASSGGRALFSYEQYF. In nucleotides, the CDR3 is TGTGCCAGCAGTGGCGGGAGGGCCCTTTTCTCCTACGAGCAGTACTTC.

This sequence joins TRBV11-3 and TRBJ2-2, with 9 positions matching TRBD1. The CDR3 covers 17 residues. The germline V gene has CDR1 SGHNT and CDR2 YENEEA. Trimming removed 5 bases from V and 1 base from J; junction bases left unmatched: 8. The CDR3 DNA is TGTGCCAGCAGCCGCGCCGGGACAGGGATGAACACCGGGGAGCTGTTTTTT. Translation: CASSRAGTGMNTGELFF.

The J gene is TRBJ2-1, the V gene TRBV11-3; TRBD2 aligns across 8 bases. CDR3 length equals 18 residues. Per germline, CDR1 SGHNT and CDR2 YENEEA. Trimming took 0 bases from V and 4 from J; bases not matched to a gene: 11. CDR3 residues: CASSLDLPGGPYYNEQFF. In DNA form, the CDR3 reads TGTGCCAGCAGCTTAGATCTGCCGGGAGGGCCATATTACAATGAGCAGTTCTTC.

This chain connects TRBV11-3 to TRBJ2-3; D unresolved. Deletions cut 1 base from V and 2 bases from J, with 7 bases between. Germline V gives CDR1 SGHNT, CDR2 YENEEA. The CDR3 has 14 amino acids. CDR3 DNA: TGTGCCAGCAGCTTAGCGGCATCCACAGATACGCAGTATTTT. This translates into CASSLAASTDTQYF.

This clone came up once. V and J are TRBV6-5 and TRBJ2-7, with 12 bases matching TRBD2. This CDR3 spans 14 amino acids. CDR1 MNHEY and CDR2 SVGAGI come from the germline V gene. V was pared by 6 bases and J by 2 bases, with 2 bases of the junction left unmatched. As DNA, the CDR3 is TGTGCCAGCAGGTGGACTAGCGGGACCTACGAGCAGTACTTC. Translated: CASRWTSGTYEQYF.

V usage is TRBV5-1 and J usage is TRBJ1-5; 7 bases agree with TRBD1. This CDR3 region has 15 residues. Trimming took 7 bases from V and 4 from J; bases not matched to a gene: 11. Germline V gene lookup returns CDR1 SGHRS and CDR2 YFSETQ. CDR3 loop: CASSQTTGTNQPQHF. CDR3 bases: TGCGCCAGCTCACAGACGACAGGGACGAATCAGCCCCAGCATTTT. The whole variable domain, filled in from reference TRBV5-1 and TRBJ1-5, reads KAGVTQTPRYLIKTRGQQVTLSCSPISGHRSVSWYQQTPGQGLQFLFEYFSETQRNKGNFPGRFSGRQFSNSRSEMNVSTLELGDSALYLCASSQTTGTNQPQHFGDGTRLSIL.

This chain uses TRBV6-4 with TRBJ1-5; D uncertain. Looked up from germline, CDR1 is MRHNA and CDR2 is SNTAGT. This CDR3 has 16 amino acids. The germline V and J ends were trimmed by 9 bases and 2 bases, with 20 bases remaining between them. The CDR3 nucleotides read TGTGCCAGAAGTCAAAGGCCGAATCAAGGCAATCAGCCCCAGCATTTT. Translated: CARSQRPNQGNQPQHF.

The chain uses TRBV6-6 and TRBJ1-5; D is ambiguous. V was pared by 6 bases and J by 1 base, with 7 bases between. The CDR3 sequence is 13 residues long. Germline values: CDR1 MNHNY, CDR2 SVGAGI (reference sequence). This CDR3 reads CASSGPSNQPQHF. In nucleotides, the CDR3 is TGTGCCAGCAGCGGACCGAGCAATCAGCCCCAGCATTTT.

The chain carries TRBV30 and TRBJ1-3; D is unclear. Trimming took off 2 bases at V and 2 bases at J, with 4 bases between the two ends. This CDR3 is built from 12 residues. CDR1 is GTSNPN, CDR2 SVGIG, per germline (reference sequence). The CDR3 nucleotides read TGTGCCTGGAGTATCCCTGGAAACACCATATATTTT. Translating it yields CAWSIPGNTIYF.

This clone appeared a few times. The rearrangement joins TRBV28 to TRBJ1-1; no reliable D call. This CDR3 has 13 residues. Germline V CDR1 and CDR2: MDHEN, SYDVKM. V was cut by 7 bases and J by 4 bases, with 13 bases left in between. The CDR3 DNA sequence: TGTGCCAGCACACTCATAGGGCCCACTGAAGCTTTCTTT. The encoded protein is CASTLIGPTEAFF.

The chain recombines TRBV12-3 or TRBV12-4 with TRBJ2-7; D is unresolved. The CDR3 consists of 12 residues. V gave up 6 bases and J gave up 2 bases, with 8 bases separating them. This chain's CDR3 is CASSPSPYEQYF. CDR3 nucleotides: TGTGCCAGCAGCCCCTCCCCCTACGAGCAGTACTTC.

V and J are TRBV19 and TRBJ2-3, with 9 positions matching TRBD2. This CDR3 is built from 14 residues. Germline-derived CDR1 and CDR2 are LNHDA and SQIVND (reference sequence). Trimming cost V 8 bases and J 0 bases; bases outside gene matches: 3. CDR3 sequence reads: CASSTSGSTDTQYF. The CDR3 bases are TGTGCCAGTTCTACTAGCGGGAGCACAGATACGCAGTATTTT.